A selection of T cell receptor beta chains follows, all from one sample in a study of blood T cell repertoires in COVID-19. Generated by immunoSEQ multiplex PCR, the TCRdb table keeps only in-frame clones and is missing some. The repertoire holds 250,000 or so clones, around 89% seen once, with 8.8% in the top ten. Material: PBMCs or T cells enriched from blood (not recorded which). The receptors here all came from a man between 35 and 55 years old who had recovered from COVID-19. Both conserved end residues are part of each CDR3. A D gene is named only where the DNA matches it firmly. Clone size is not always given. Where it is, it says once, few, many or a class for expanded clones.

D	V	size	J	DNA	CDR3
TRBD1	TRBV9	-	TRBJ1-5	TGTGCCAGCAGCTTGACAGGGAATCAGCCCCAGCATTTT	CASSLTGNQPQHF
TRBD2	TRBV13	-	TRBJ2-1	TGTGCCAGCAGCTTGACCCCCGGGCTAGCGGGAGTTTTCAGGGGGGATGAGCAGTTCTTC	CASSLTPGLAGVFRGDEQFF
-	TRBV25-1	-	TRBJ1-1	TGTGCCAGCAGTGGTGGGAGAACGGGGGGTACTGAAGCTTTCTTT	CASSGGRTGGTEAFF
TRBD2	TRBV7-8	-	TRBJ2-5	TGTGCCAGCAGCATCTTACCGGGACTAGCAGCAGAGACCCAGTACTTC	CASSILPGLAAETQYF
-	TRBV28	once	TRBJ1-2	TGTGCCAGCAGTTTAGGAGGGGACCCCCACTTTAACTATGGCTACACCTTC	CASSLGGDPHFNYGYTF
-	TRBV7-6	-	TRBJ1-1	TGTGCCAGCAGTGAAACAGGCTGGAACACTGAAGCTTTCTTT	CASSETGWNTEAFF
-	TRBV11-3	-	TRBJ1-5	TGTGCCAGCAGCTTAGATTCAGGCCAGCCCCAGCATTTT	CASSLDSGQPQHF
TRBD1	TRBV7-8	few	TRBJ1-1	TGTGCCAGCAGCCAAACGGGACAGGGGACATCTGAAGCTTTCTTT	CASSQTGQGTSEAFF
TRBD1	TRBV14	once	TRBJ2-3	TGTGCCAGCAGGAGGACAGGGGTGATCCCCACAGATACGCAGTATTTT	CASRRTGVIPTDTQYF
TRBD2	TRBV6-5	-	TRBJ2-7	TGTGCCAGCAGCCCCTCGCTAGCGGTGTCCCTCGAGCAGTACTTC	CASSPSLAVSLEQYF
TRBD2	TRBV28	-	TRBJ2-1	TGTGCCAGCAGTTTGACTAGCGGGAGATACAATGAGCAGTTCTTC	CASSLTSGRYNEQFF
-	TRBV5-1	-	TRBJ2-7	TGCGCCAGCAGCTTTGGGGGGACCTCCTACGAGCAGTACTTC	CASSFGGTSYEQYF
-	TRBV4-1	-	TRBJ2-7	TGCGCCAGCAGCCAAGTCAGGGTGTCCCACGAGCAGTACTTC	CASSQVRVSHEQYF
-	TRBV28	-	TRBJ1-5	TGTGCCAGCAGTTTCGGTCGGGACTTCTATAGCAATCAGCCCCAGCATTTT	CASSFGRDFYSNQPQHF
-	TRBV6-2/TRBV6-3	-	TRBJ2-2	TGTGCCAGCAGCCTCGGTGCGCGTACTAACACCGGGGAGCTGTTTTTT	CASSLGARTNTGELFF
-	TRBV6-1	-	TRBJ1-5	TGTGCCAGCAGTGATCCGAATCAGCCCCAGCATTTT	CASSDPNQPQHF
-	TRBV11-2	-	TRBJ2-1	TGTGCCAGCAGCTTAGATGTGACGTCGGGAAACAATGAGCAGTTCTTC	CASSLDVTSGNNEQFF
-	TRBV12-5	-	TRBJ2-6	TGTGCTAGTGGTCCACCAGGCAGGGCTGGGGCCAACGTCCTGACTTTC	CASGPPGRAGANVLTF
-	TRBV5-1	-	TRBJ1-2	TGCGCCAGCAGCTTGAGAGGGAACGATGGCTACACCTTC	CASSLRGNDGYTF
-	TRBV6-5	-	TRBJ1-1	TGTGCCAGCAGTTACGAGGGGGTCAGGTACACTGAAGCTTTCTTT	CASSYEGVRYTEAFF
TRBD2	TRBV29-1	-	TRBJ2-7	TGCAGCGTTGGGACTAGCTCCTACGAGCAGTACTTC	CSVGTSSYEQYF
TRBD1	TRBV6-5	-	TRBJ2-6	TGTGCCAGCAGTTACAGGGGGCTGGGGGCCAACGTCCTGACTTTC	CASSYRGLGANVLTF
-	TRBV7-3	-	TRBJ2-7	TGTGCCAGCAGCTTAAGTCCACTCTCCTACGAGCAGTACTTC	CASSLSPLSYEQYF
TRBD1	TRBV5-1	-	TRBJ1-2	TGCGCCAGCAGCCCCGGCTCGACAGGGTCGAATGGCTACACCTTC	CASSPGSTGSNGYTF
TRBD2	TRBV5-8	-	TRBJ2-7	TGTGCCAGCAGCTCGACACCGGGACTAGCGGGCGAGCAGTACTTC	CASSSTPGLAGEQYF
TRBD1	TRBV19	few	TRBJ1-5	TGTGCCAGTAGCGGGACAGGGGGAGCGGGCAATCAGCCCCAGCATTTT	CASSGTGGAGNQPQHF
-	TRBV19	-	TRBJ2-1	TGTGCCAGTAGTATCAGGTTCGGGAGCGGCTCCTACAATGAGCAGTTCTTC	CASSIRFGSGSYNEQFF
TRBD2	TRBV11-3	-	TRBJ2-7	TGTGCCAGCAGCTCTCTGACTAGCGGGGCCTACGAGCAGTACTTC	CASSSLTSGAYEQYF
-	TRBV7-3	-	TRBJ2-1	TGTGCCAGCAGCTTAGGGACTCTGTCCAATGAGCAGTTCTTC	CASSLGTLSNEQFF
TRBD1	TRBV7-6	-	TRBJ1-4	TGTGCCAGCAGCTTAGATCCGGGGAACAGGGGCCCGACTAATGAAAAACTGTTTTTT	CASSLDPGNRGPTNEKLFF
-	TRBV21-1	-	TRBJ1-3	TGTGCCAGCAGCAAAGCGCTTTTCGATTTTGGGCCGGTCCCAAACACCATATATTTT	CASSKALFDFGPVPNTIYF
TRBD1	TRBV6-5	-	TRBJ2-7	TGTGCCAGCAGGACGGGACAGGGGAACGAGCAGTACTTC	CASRTGQGNEQYF
TRBD1	TRBV13	-	TRBJ1-2	TGTGCCAGCAGAGACGGGACAGGGCCCCCCCTTAACTATGGCTACACCTTC	CASRDGTGPPLNYGYTF
-	TRBV19	-	TRBJ1-4	TGTGCCAGTAGTATTGGCGGCGGGGTTCGTGAAAAACTGTTTTTT	CASSIGGGVREKLFF
TRBD1	TRBV25-1	-	TRBJ2-3	TGTGCCAGCAGTGTGGTCCACAGGGGGCGCACAGATACGCAGTATTTT	CASSVVHRGRTDTQYF
-	TRBV6-2/TRBV6-3	-	TRBJ2-2	TGTGCCAGCAGTTACGGGACTGGATACACCGGGGAGCTGTTTTTT	CASSYGTGYTGELFF
TRBD1	TRBV7-9	-	TRBJ1-3	TGTGCCAGCAGCTTAGACGGGACAGGCTCTGGAAACACCATATATTTT	CASSLDGTGSGNTIYF
TRBD1	TRBV14	-	TRBJ1-2	TGTGCCAGCAGCCTAACGACAGGGGATGGCTACACCTTC	CASSLTTGDGYTF
TRBD2	TRBV27	-	TRBJ2-3	TGTGCCAGCAGTTCCCTAGGCGCTGCGGGGGGGCTGGGAGATACGCAGTATTTT	CASSSLGAAGGLGDTQYF
-	TRBV7-2	-	TRBJ1-4	TGTGCCAGCAGCTTAGGCACAGGTAATGAAAAACTGTTTTTT	CASSLGTGNEKLFF
-	TRBV4-1	-	TRBJ2-3	TGCGCCAGCAGCCAAGAGGGGCTGGATGGGCAGTATTTT	CASSQEGLDGQYF
-	TRBV3-1/TRBV3-2	-	TRBJ1-6	TGTGCCAGCAGCCGTCGGGGTGGAAGAGATAATTCACCCCTCCACTTT	CASSRRGGRDNSPLHF
TRBD1	TRBV7-3	-	TRBJ1-2	TGTGCCAGCAGCTTAGGGCAACCGGGACAGGCAGAGGAGGGCTACACCTTC	CASSLGQPGQAEEGYTF
-	TRBV27	-	TRBJ2-1	TGTGCCAGCAGGATGCGGACTGCTTCCTACAATGAGCAGTTCTTC	CASRMRTASYNEQFF
TRBD2	TRBV9	-	TRBJ2-1	TGTGCCAGCAGCGCCCATAGCGGGGGGATCTACAATGAGCAGTTCTTC	CASSAHSGGIYNEQFF
-	TRBV2	once	TRBJ2-3	TGTGCCAGCAGCCGGACGGGAGGCACAGATACGCAGTATTTT	CASSRTGGTDTQYF
TRBD1	TRBV18	-	TRBJ1-1	TGTGCCAGCTCACGCCAACAGGGGGCGGCGAACACTGAAGCTTTCTTT	CASSRQQGAANTEAFF
TRBD1	TRBV24-1	-	TRBJ2-3	TGTGCCACCAGTGACATAGGACAGGGGGCCACAGATACGCAGTATTTT	CATSDIGQGATDTQYF
TRBD1	TRBV7-6	-	TRBJ1-5	TGTGCCAGCAGCCCCCGGGACAGGGGGAGCAATCAGCCCCAGCATTTT	CASSPRDRGSNQPQHF